Presented here are 30 T cell receptor beta chains from one specimen sequenced in a study of OX40 agonist ivuxolimab in advanced cancers. Clones were sequenced by immunoSEQ multiplex PCR, and TCRdb holds only the in-frame ones, with some missing. The table records under 85,000 clones, about 73% of them present only once. Sequenced material: CD4+ or CD8+ T cells sorted from blood, taken in a trial of the OX40 agonist ivuxolimab. Receptors originate from an adult with an advanced solid tumor such as melanoma, head and neck, liver or kidney cancer.

The rearrangement joins TRBV4-2 to TRBJ2-1; D is undetermined. Per the germline V gene, CDR1 is LGHNA and CDR2 is YNFKEQ. V shed 0 bases and J shed 1 base, with 16 bases lying between them. The CDR3 is 18 residues long. CDR3 sequence reads: CASSQDLVSRYSYNEQFF. The CDR3 DNA follows: TGTGCCAGCAGCCAAGATCTAGTTTCCAGGTATTCCTACAATGAGCAGTTCTTC.

This clone has at least ten counts. The V gene is TRBV28, the J gene TRBJ2-7, with D possibly matching TRBD1 (6 bases). Trimming pared 8 bases from V and 2 bases from J, leaving 16 bases between. Germline lookup yields CDR1 MDHEN and CDR2 SYDVKM. This CDR3 is built from 14 residues. Here the CDR3 DNA reads TGTGCCAGCCGCAGGAACAGGGCTACCTACGAGCAGTACTTC. Protein: CASRRNRATYEQYF.

The rearrangement joins TRBV12-5 to TRBJ2-1; D remains unclear. This CDR3 has 17 residues. Looked up from germline, CDR1 is LGHNT and CDR2 is FRNRAP. Between the trimmed V and J ends, which lost 2 bases and 9 bases, there was a span of 23 bases. As DNA, the CDR3 is TGTGCTAGTGGTTTGTTCAGCGTCTCGTCGTTCATAGGTGAGCAGTTCTTC. This translates into CASGLFSVSSFIGEQFF.

The chain combines TRBV6-5 with TRBJ2-5; TRBD2 agrees at 11 bases. Germline CDR1 and CDR2: MNHEY and SVGAGI. The trim removed 7 bases at V and 1 base at J, leaving 2 bases unmatched. This CDR3 region has 14 residues. The CDR3 is CASKGLAAQETQYF. CDR3 coding DNA: TGTGCCAGCAAGGGACTAGCGGCCCAAGAGACCCAGTACTTC.

This sequence joins TRBV5-4 and TRBJ1-6, with D maybe TRBD1 (6 bases). The germline V and J ends were trimmed by 4 bases and 5 bases, with 19 bases remaining between them. Germline-derived CDR1 and CDR2 are SGHNT and YYREEE (reference sequence). CDR3 size: 17 residues. The CDR3 sequence is CASSPSPGAEDNSPLHF. For the CDR3, the DNA is TGTGCCAGCAGCCCTAGCCCAGGGGCCGAAGATAATTCACCCCTCCACTTT. Filled out from reference TRBV5-4 and TRBJ1-6, the complete variable domain reads ETGVTQSPTHLIKTRGQQVTLRCSSQSGHNTVSWYQQALGQGPQFIFQYYREEENGRGNFPPRFSGLQFPNYSSELNVNALELDDSALYLCASSPSPGAEDNSPLHFGNGTRLTVT.

The chain employs TRBV6-5 and TRBJ2-7; the D is unclear. There are 12 residues in the CDR3. Germline V gene sequence: CDR1 MNHEY, CDR2 SVGAGI. Between the trimmed V and J ends, which lost 5 bases and 4 bases, there was a span of 9 bases. CDR3 amino acids: CASSVRIYEQYF. In nucleotides, the CDR3 is TGTGCCAGCAGTGTACGGATATACGAGCAGTACTTC.

This chain connects TRBV7-3 to TRBJ2-1; tentative D call: TRBD1 (6 bases). From germline, CDR1 is SGHTA and CDR2 FQGTGA. V dropped 5 bases and J dropped 5 bases, with 16 bases sitting between them. The CDR3 sequence is 15 residues long. The CDR3 DNA is TGTGCCAGCAGCCAGGGGCCCGAGGGTCACAATGAGCAGTTCTTC. Amino acids: CASSQGPEGHNEQFF.

The chain carries TRBV7-8 and TRBJ2-7; 11 bases map to TRBD2. The CDR3 is 16 residues long. The germline V gene has CDR1 SGHVS and CDR2 FQNEAQ. V gave up 1 base and J gave up 4 bases; unmatched junction bases: 6. The CDR3 sequence is CASSLGVAGGPYEQYF. CDR3 bases: TGTGCCAGCAGCTTAGGGGTAGCGGGGGGGCCTTACGAGCAGTACTTC.

The chain carries TRBV14 and TRBJ2-1, with TRBD2 matching 8 bases. Germline V CDR1 and CDR2: SGHDN, FVKESK. This CDR3 region has 16 residues. Trimming cost V 1 base and J 9 bases; bases outside gene matches: 11. CDR3 sequence: CASSQGTLAGRGEQFF. The CDR3 nucleotides are TGTGCCAGCAGCCAAGGAACTTTAGCGGGGCGGGGTGAGCAGTTCTTC.

This chain connects TRBV9 to TRBJ1-1; D remains unclear. Germline loops: CDR1 SGDLS, CDR2 YYNGEE. This CDR3 region has 14 residues. V lost 0 bases, J lost 3 bases, and 9 bases lay in between. CDR3 sequence: CASSVAGGDTEAFF. The CDR3 DNA reads as TGTGCCAGCAGCGTAGCTGGAGGTGACACTGAAGCTTTCTTT.

The gene calls are TRBV6-6 and TRBJ1-1, with a tentative D call TRBD1 (6 bases). Per the germline V gene, CDR1 is MNHNY and CDR2 is SVGAGI (reference sequence). V was shortened by 2 bases and J by 4 bases, with 11 bases between the two germline ends. The CDR3 has 14 amino acids. The CDR3 here is CASSYREGGTEAFF. The CDR3 nucleotides are TGTGCCAGCAGTTACCGCGAGGGGGGCACTGAAGCTTTCTTT.

The chain is built from TRBV6-6 and TRBJ1-3; D possibly corresponds to TRBD1 (6 bases). The V and J ends lost 6 bases and 0 bases respectively, with 12 bases between them. The CDR3 covers 15 residues. Germline V gene data show CDR1 as MNHNY and CDR2 as SVGAGI (reference sequence). In DNA, the CDR3 is TGTGCCAGCAGGCGGGACACGAGCTCTGGAAACACCATATATTTT. Translated, it gives CASRRDTSSGNTIYF.

V usage is TRBV6-6 and J usage is TRBJ2-7, with D perhaps TRBD1 (5 bases). Germline values: CDR1 MNHNY, CDR2 SVGAGI (reference sequence). Trimming removed 6 bases at V and 7 bases at J, with 22 bases between. The CDR3 is 15 residues long. In nucleotides, the CDR3 is TGTGCCAGCAGCTCCCCCGACAGCGCACTGTGGGAGCAGTACTTC. Its protein product is CASSSPDSALWEQYF.

This clone was counted between two and nine times. This chain connects TRBV6-7 to TRBJ2-1; 8 bases are shared with TRBD2. TRBV6-7 is marked as an open reading frame, function uncertain. Germline trimming cut 0 bases from V and 9 bases from J; bases unmatched to any gene: 4. The CDR3 loop spans 14 amino acids. The CDR3 DNA is TGTGCCAGCAGTTACTCACAAGCGGGGGTTGAGCAGTTCTTC. It translates to CASSYSQAGVEQFF.

As concerns this clone: Other DNA sequences in this specimen translate into the identical CDR3. The chain joins TRBV29-1 to TRBJ2-7; 9 bases are shared with TRBD1. Germline trimming cut 0 bases from V and 3 bases from J; bases unmatched to any gene: 6. The germline CDR1 and CDR2 sequences are SQVTM and ANQGSEA. This CDR3 is 15 amino acids long. CDR3 nucleotides: TGCAGCGTTGAAGAAGGACAGGGGACCCTCTACGAGCAGTACTTC. Translation: CSVEEGQGTLYEQYF.

This chain joins TRBV7-2 and TRBJ1-5; D ambiguous. The CDR3 is 15 amino acids. Trimming stripped 5 bases from V and 6 bases from J, with 17 bases between. CDR1 and CDR2 from the germline V gene are SGHTA and FQGNSA. The CDR3 DNA reads as TGTGCCAGCAGCCCAACCACCCGGGTCGGTCAGCCCCAGCATTTT. Its protein product is CASSPTTRVGQPQHF.

The gene calls are TRBV4-3 and TRBJ1-6; 8 bases match TRBD1. From germline, CDR1 is LGHNA and CDR2 YSLEER. CDR3 length equals 16 residues. V trimming: 0 bases; J trimming: 5 bases; junction bases outside the gene matches: 3. The CDR3: CASSQDRQGNNSPLHF. The CDR3 region has the DNA TGCGCCAGCAGCCAAGATCGACAGGGGAATAATTCACCCCTCCACTTT.

This chain joins TRBV2 and TRBJ2-2; D possibly corresponds to TRBD1 (5 bases). Trimming removed 6 bases from V and 2 bases from J, with 16 bases in between. Looked up from germline, CDR1 is SNHLY and CDR2 is FYNNEI. This CDR3 is 16 amino acids long. In DNA form, the CDR3 reads TGTGCCAGCAGGGGGCAGGGTTCCTTCAACACCGGGGAGCTGTTTTTT. It is translated as CASRGQGSFNTGELFF.

In this sample, this clone turned up a few times. The V gene is TRBV7-2, the J gene TRBJ1-2, with 7 bases lining up with TRBD1. The germline CDR1 and CDR2 sequences are SGHTA and FQGNSA. The CDR3 has 16 residues. V shed 5 bases and J 8 bases; nucleotides not matched to a gene: 17. The CDR3: CASSPRQGLNLWGYTF. Here the CDR3 DNA reads TGTGCCAGCAGCCCGCGACAGGGCTTGAACCTTTGGGGCTACACCTTC. The entire variable domain, with the rest obtained from reference TRBV7-2 and TRBJ1-2, is as follows: GAGVSQSPSNKVTEKGKDVELRCDPISGHTALYWYRQSLGQGLEFLIYFQGNSAPDKSGLPSDRFSAERTGGSVSTLTIQRTQQEDSAVYLCASSPRQGLNLWGYTFGSGTRLTVV.

This clone was detected a few times. The chain carries TRBV18 and TRBJ1-1; 7 bases map to TRBD1. V lost 4 bases and J lost 3; bases outside the gene matches: 5. The CDR3 consists of 14 residues. Germline values: CDR1 KGHSH, CDR2 LQKENI. The CDR3 spells CASSLRQGDTEAFF. CDR3 bases: TGTGCCAGCTCACTACGACAGGGCGACACTGAAGCTTTCTTT.

V usage is TRBV15 and J usage is TRBJ1-4; no clear D. CDR1 is LNHNV and CDR2 is YYDKDF in the germline V gene (reference sequence). V dropped 1 base and J dropped 5 bases, with 5 bases sitting between them. The CDR3 sequence is 13 residues long. CDR3 coding DNA: TGTGCCACCAGCAGAGGGTGGAATGAAAAACTGTTTTTT. It yields the protein CATSRGWNEKLFF.

This chain links TRBV11-2 with TRBJ2-1; D unresolved. Trimming removed 2 bases at V and 5 bases at J, with 1 base between. Germline V lookup: CDR1 SGHAT, CDR2 FQNNGV. The length of the CDR3 is 11 residues. The chain's CDR3 is CASSLNNEQFF. CDR3 nucleotide sequence: TGTGCCAGCAGCTTAAACAATGAGCAGTTCTTC.

This chain links TRBV29-1 with TRBJ2-3; unclear D gene. V lost 2 bases to trimming and J lost 0 bases, with 3 bases between them. The CDR3 runs to 12 residues. The germline V gene has CDR1 SQVTM and CDR2 ANQGSEA. CDR3 coding DNA: TGCAGCGTTGAATGGAGCACAGATACGCAGTATTTT. This encodes CSVEWSTDTQYF.

J is TRBJ2-5 and V is TRBV19; possibly TRBD2 for D (5 bases). The J call is uncertain, as TRBJ2-7 better fits the DNA end. The germline CDR1 and CDR2 sequences are LNHDA and SQIVND (reference sequence). The CDR3 totals 14 residues. CDR3 sequence: CASSIGGQLYEQYF. CDR3 nucleotide sequence: TGTGCCAGTAGTATAGGCGGGCAGCTCTACGAGCAGTACTTC.

This rearrangement joins TRBV7-9 to TRBJ2-5, with unresolved D. Germline CDR1 SEHNR, CDR2 FQNEAQ (reference sequence). CDR3 length equals 13 residues. Trimming took off 1 base at V and 5 bases at J, with 8 bases between the two ends. In nucleotides, the CDR3 is TGTGCCAGCAGCTTAGGTCAATTTGAGACCCAGTACTTC. Amino acids: CASSLGQFETQYF.

The chain uses TRBV27 and TRBJ2-5, with TRBD2 identical over 13 bases. There are 17 residues in the CDR3. The germline V gene has CDR1 MNHEY and CDR2 SMNVEV (reference sequence). After removal of 4 bases from V and 1 base from J, the junction contained 6 bases not matched to a gene. This CDR3 is CASSSPGLAGLQETQYF. The CDR3 DNA is TGTGCCAGCAGTTCACCGGGACTAGCGGGGCTCCAAGAGACCCAGTACTTC.

This clone occurred once. This sequence joins TRBV4-1 and TRBJ2-2, with 7 bases lining up with TRBD1. J was trimmed by 4 bases and V by 0 bases; bases with no gene match: 5. In germline, CDR1 is MGHRA, CDR2 YSYEKL. CDR3 length equals 16 residues. The CDR3: CASSQETGWSTGELFF. The CDR3 nucleotides read TGCGCCAGCAGCCAAGAGACAGGGTGGAGCACCGGGGAGCTGTTTTTT.

The rearrangement joins TRBV28 to TRBJ1-1; perhaps TRBD1 as D (6 bases). Trimming stripped 6 bases from V and 0 bases from J, with 8 bases between. The germline CDR1 and CDR2 sequences are MDHEN and SYDVKM. The CDR3 covers 13 residues. The CDR3 DNA reads as TGTGCCAGCAGGAGACAGGTGAACACTGAAGCTTTCTTT. It specifies CASRRQVNTEAFF.

This chain uses TRBV6-6 with TRBJ1-6; a weak D match, TRBD1 (5 bases). The CDR3 has 13 amino acids. Trimming pared 6 bases from V and 7 bases from J, leaving 10 bases between. The germline CDR1 and CDR2 sequences are MNHNY and SVGAGI (reference sequence). This CDR3 reads CASRLTGNSPLHF. CDR3 DNA sequence: TGTGCCAGCAGGCTTACAGGAAATTCACCCCTCCACTTT.

The gene calls are TRBV19 and TRBJ2-5; no clear D gene. The CDR3 covers 14 residues. CDR1 and CDR2 (germline): LNHDA, SQIVND (reference sequence). The germline V and J ends were trimmed by 7 bases and 2 bases, with 14 bases remaining between them. The CDR3 spells CASKATTNQETQYF. CDR3 coding DNA: TGTGCCAGTAAGGCAACAACAAATCAAGAGACCCAGTACTTC.